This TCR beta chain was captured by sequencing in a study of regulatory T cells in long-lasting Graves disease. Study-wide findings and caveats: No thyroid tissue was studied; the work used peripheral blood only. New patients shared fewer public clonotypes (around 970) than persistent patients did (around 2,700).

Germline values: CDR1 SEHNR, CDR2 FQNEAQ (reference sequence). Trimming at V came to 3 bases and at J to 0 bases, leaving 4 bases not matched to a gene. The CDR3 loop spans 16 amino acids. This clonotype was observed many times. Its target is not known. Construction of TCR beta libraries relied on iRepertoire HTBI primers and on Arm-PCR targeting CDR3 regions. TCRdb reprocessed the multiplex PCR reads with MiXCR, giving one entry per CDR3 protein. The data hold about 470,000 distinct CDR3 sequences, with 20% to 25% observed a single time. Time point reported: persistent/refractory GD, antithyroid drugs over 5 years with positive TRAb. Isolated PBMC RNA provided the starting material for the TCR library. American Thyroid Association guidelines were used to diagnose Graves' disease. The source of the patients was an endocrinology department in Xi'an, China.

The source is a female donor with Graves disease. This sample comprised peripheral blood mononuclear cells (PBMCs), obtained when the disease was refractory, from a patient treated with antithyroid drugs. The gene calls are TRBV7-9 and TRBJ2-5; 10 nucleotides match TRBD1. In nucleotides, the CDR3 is TGTGCCAGCAGCTTGGCGGGACAGGGGTACCAAGAGACCCAGTACTTC. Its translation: CASSLAGQGYQETQYF.